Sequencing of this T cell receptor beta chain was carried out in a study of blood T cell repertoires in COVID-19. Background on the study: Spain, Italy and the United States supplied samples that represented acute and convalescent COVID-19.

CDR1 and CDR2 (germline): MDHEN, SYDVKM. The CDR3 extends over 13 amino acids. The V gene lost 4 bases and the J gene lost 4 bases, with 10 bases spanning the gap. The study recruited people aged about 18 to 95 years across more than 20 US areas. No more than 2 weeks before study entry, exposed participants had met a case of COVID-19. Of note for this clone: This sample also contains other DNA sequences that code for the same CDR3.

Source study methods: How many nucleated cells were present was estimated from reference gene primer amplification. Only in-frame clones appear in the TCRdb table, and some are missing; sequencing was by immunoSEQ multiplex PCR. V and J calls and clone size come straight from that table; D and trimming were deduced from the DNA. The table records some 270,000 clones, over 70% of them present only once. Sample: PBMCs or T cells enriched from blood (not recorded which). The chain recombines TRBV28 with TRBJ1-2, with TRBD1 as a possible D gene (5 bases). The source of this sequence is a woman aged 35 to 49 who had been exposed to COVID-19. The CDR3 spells CASSSTGSYGYTF. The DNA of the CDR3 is TGTGCCAGCAGTTCCACAGGATCCTATGGCTACACCTTC.